The 12 T cell receptor beta chains below all came from one sample that was sequenced in a study of T cells in Graves' hyperthyroidism and ophthalmopathy (dated by TCRdb to between 2018 and 2021). Library preparation was by multiplex PCR. TCRdb shows the sequencer as Illumina HiSeq 2000. Amplification of TCR beta CDR3 regions was carried out from RNA transcripts. For the first round of RT-PCR on the TCR CDR3, the HTBI primer set was used together with the Qiagen OneStep RT-PCR kit. The raw public data were reprocessed by TCRdb itself: fastp quality trimming at Q25, MiXCR clonotype calling, in-frame beta chains only. Records with the same CDR3 protein are collapsed into one entry carrying the most frequent genes and DNA. This sample holds 550,000 to 800,000 distinct CDR3 sequences; about 17% were observed only once. The top ten constitute approximately 8.4% of the sample. The sample was blood. The source of these receptors is a man younger than 35 with Graves' hyperthyroidism.

The CDR3 protein is CASSHIMGGTQGSPLHF. Written as DNA, the CDR3 is TGTGCCAGCAGCCACATAATGGGCGGGACTCAGGGTTCACCCCTCCACTTT. The chain joins TRBV4-2 to TRBJ1-6; D is perhaps TRBD1 (5 bases). In germline, CDR1 is LGHNA, CDR2 YNFKEQ. This CDR3 has 17 residues. V lost 3 bases, J lost 9 bases, and 21 bases lay in between.

This clonotype was seen only a few times. The V and J genes are TRBV5-1 and TRBJ2-1, with D possibly TRBD2 on 6 matching bases. The CDR3 is 14 residues long. From germline, CDR1 is SGHRS and CDR2 YFSETQ. V was shortened by 0 bases and J by 9 bases, with 13 bases between the two germline ends. The DNA for the CDR3 is TGCGCCAGCAGCTTGGCCCACGCGGGGTCTGAGCAGTTCTTC. It is translated as CASSLAHAGSEQFF.

There are many counts of this clonotype. This chain uses TRBV10-3 with TRBJ2-1; 15 positions agree with TRBD2. This CDR3 has 15 residues. The ends lost 3 bases at V and 10 bases at J; junction bases unmatched: 4. Germline V CDR1 and CDR2: ENHRY, SYGVKD. The CDR3 spells CAISDPGLAGGEQFF. CDR3 sequence (DNA): TGTGCCATCAGTGACCCGGGACTAGCGGGAGGAGAGCAGTTCTTC.

Many counts were recorded for this clonotype. The rearrangement links TRBV11-2 to TRBJ2-1; D is possibly TRBD2 (6 bases). The CDR3 has 14 residues. Trimming took off 5 bases at V and 8 bases at J, with 16 bases between the two ends. Germline-derived CDR1 and CDR2 are SGHAT and FQNNGV. The CDR3 spells CASSLGLQQDEQFF. The CDR3 nucleotides are TGTGCCAGCAGCCTGGGACTCCAGCAGGATGAGCAGTTCTTC.

This clonotype occurred many times. The chain joins TRBV7-2 to TRBJ2-1; TRBD2 agrees at 8 bases. J was trimmed by 5 bases and V by 5 bases; bases with no gene match: 5. There are 14 residues in the CDR3. CDR1 SGHTA and CDR2 FQGNSA come from the germline V gene. The CDR3 DNA reads TGTGCCAGCAGCGAAGCGGGAGCACACAATGAGCAGTTCTTC. Translation gives CASSEAGAHNEQFF.

The chain is built from TRBV19 and TRBJ2-1; D is possibly TRBD2 (5 bases). The length of the CDR3 is 15 residues. Germline CDR1 LNHDA, CDR2 SQIVND (reference sequence). V dropped 5 bases and J dropped 8 bases, with 19 bases sitting between them. The CDR3 loop reads CASSPAGGPAHEQFF. The CDR3 nucleotides are TGTGCCAGTAGTCCCGCCGGCGGGCCCGCCCATGAGCAGTTCTTC. The full variable domain, its missing parts supplied by reference TRBV19 and TRBJ2-1, is DGGITQSPKYLFRKEGQNVTLSCEQNLNHDAMYWYRQDPGQGLRLIYYSQIVNDFQKGDIAEGYSVSREKKESFPLTVTSAQKNPTAFYLCASSPAGGPAHEQFFGPGTRLTVL.

This clonotype appeared many times. The chain links TRBV12-5 to TRBJ2-1; 7 bases line up with TRBD2. Germline V CDR1 and CDR2: LGHNT, FRNRAP. The V and J ends lost 4 bases and 6 bases, in that order; junction bases with no gene match: 6. This CDR3 has 14 amino acids. The CDR3 sequence is CASGSAGSSNEQFF. DNA of the CDR3: TGTGCTAGTGGTTCAGCGGGGAGCTCCAATGAGCAGTTCTTC. Combining the CDR3 with reference TRBV12-5 and TRBJ2-1 gives the whole variable domain DARVTQTPRHKVTEMGQEVTMRCQPILGHNTVFWYRQTMMQGLELLAYFRNRAPLDDSGMPKDRFSAEMPDATLATLKIQPSEPRDSAVYFCASGSAGSSNEQFFGPGTRLTVL.

This chain connects TRBV19 to TRBJ2-1, with a possible D match to TRBD2 (5 bases). In germline, CDR1 is LNHDA, CDR2 SQIVND (reference sequence). Trimming shortened V by 7 bases and J by 0 bases, and 16 bases separated the two germline ends. This CDR3 spans 16 amino acids. The CDR3 here is CASTTRGSLSYNEQFF. In DNA, the CDR3 is TGTGCCAGTACCACCAGAGGGTCCCTCTCCTACAATGAGCAGTTCTTC.

This clonotype was counted many times. CDR3 amino acids: CASSSNSYGEPQHF. In DNA, the CDR3 is TGTGCCAGCAGTTCAAACTCGTACGGGGAGCCCCAGCATTTT. The chain is built from TRBV28 and TRBJ1-5, with D unclear. V dropped 4 bases and J dropped 8 bases, with 15 bases sitting between them. Germline V gene sequence: CDR1 MDHEN, CDR2 SYDVKM. The CDR3 is 14 amino acids.

This clonotype was recorded a few times. The CDR3 nucleotides read TGTGCCAGCAGCGCAAGACAGGTTCCCACCTATGGCTACACCTTC. This codes for CASSARQVPTYGYTF. The chain recombines TRBV5-8 with TRBJ1-2, with a weak D call TRBD1 (6 bases). The CDR3 loop spans 15 amino acids. CDR1 and CDR2 from the germline V gene are SGHTS and YDEGEE. With 4 bases removed from V and 4 bases from J, the gap between germline ends came to 17 bases.

The chain joins TRBV12-3 or TRBV12-4 to TRBJ2-2; 9 bases map to TRBD1. CDR3 length: 16 residues. V gave up 6 bases and J gave up 3 bases; unmatched junction bases: 8. CDR3 loop: CASSHTGGRDTGELFF. The CDR3 nucleotides are TGTGCCAGCAGCCATACAGGGGGCCGGGACACCGGGGAGCTGTTTTTT.

The rearrangement uses TRBV6-1 and TRBJ2-1; weak D call: TRBD2 (6 bases). The V and J ends lost 6 bases and 7 bases respectively, with 13 bases between them. The CDR3 has 13 residues. The germline CDR1 and CDR2 sequences are MNHNS and SASEGT. The DNA of the CDR3 is TGTGCCAGCAGGTCACCCCTAGCGAATGAGCAGTTCTTC. Translated: CASRSPLANEQFF.